Shown below are 23 T cell receptor beta chains from a single sample sequenced in a study of shared clonotypes between healthy human individuals. The method was immunoSEQ multiplex PCR; TCRdb's version includes in-frame clones alone and lacks a portion of them. The sample yields roughly 1.5 million clones, approximately 98% seen once. The sequenced sample was naive CD4+ T cells sorted from blood. Subset defined: CD45RA+ positively selected. The receptors were sampled from a man under 40 in good health.

V gene TRBV7-9 combines with J gene TRBJ2-5, with 7 bases fitting TRBD2. Germline trimming cut 4 bases from V and 3 bases from J; bases unmatched to any gene: 8. Germline V gives CDR1 SEHNR, CDR2 FQNEAQ (reference sequence). This CDR3 has 15 amino acids. CDR3 nucleotide sequence: TGTGCCAGCAGCTCACTGAGCGGGACGGAAGAGACCCAGTACTTC. This sequence encodes CASSSLSGTEETQYF.

The rearrangement links TRBV5-1 to TRBJ1-2, with D possibly TRBD1 on 5 matching bases. CDR3 length: 13 amino acids. Germline loops: CDR1 SGHRS, CDR2 YFSETQ. Trimming removed 4 bases from V and 3 bases from J, with 10 bases in between. CDR3 loop: CASSVRAYYGYTF. The CDR3 nucleotides read TGCGCCAGCAGCGTCAGGGCGTACTATGGCTACACCTTC.

V and J are TRBV11-2 and TRBJ2-7, with 7 bases lining up with TRBD2. Germline CDR1 and CDR2: SGHAT and FQNNGV. The CDR3 has 15 amino acids. The V segment lost 1 base and the J segment 4 bases; nucleotides outside the gene matches: 7. CDR3 in amino acids: CASSLAASGPYEQYF. Written as DNA, the CDR3 is TGTGCCAGCAGCTTAGCGGCTAGCGGCCCGTACGAGCAGTACTTC.

V is TRBV5-6 and J is TRBJ2-3; D is unclear. This CDR3 region has 13 residues. V was clipped by 6 bases and J by 0 bases, with 8 bases between them. Per the germline V gene, CDR1 is SGHDT and CDR2 is YYEEEE. The CDR3 is CASTVPSTDTQYF. For the CDR3, the DNA is TGTGCCAGCACGGTGCCTAGCACAGATACGCAGTATTTT. The full variable domain, in which reference TRBV5-6 and TRBJ2-3 provide the parts outside the CDR3, is DAGVTQSPTHLIKTRGQQVTLRCSPKSGHDTVSWYQQALGQGPQFIFQYYEEEERQRGNFPDRFSGHQFPNYSSELNVNALLLGDSALYLCASTVPSTDTQYFGPGTRLTVL.

The chain carries TRBV29-1 and TRBJ2-1; 12 positions match TRBD2. The CDR3 extends over 16 amino acids. CDR1 is SQVTM and CDR2 is ANQGSEA in the germline V gene. With V trimmed by 4 bases and J by 5 bases, 9 bases remained unmatched. The CDR3 coding sequence is TGCAGCGTTGCACTAGCGGGAGGCCCACCTGACAATGAGCAGTTCTTC. Protein sequence: CSVALAGGPPDNEQFF.

J is TRBJ2-7 and V is TRBV30; no definite D call. This CDR3 region has 15 residues. Germline CDR1 GTSNPN, CDR2 SVGIG (reference sequence). Trimming left V 2 bases short and J 3 bases short, with 17 bases between. The CDR3 DNA reads TGTGCCTGGAGTACCACTCACCCCTTAGGCTACGAGCAGTACTTC. Encoded protein: CAWSTTHPLGYEQYF.

This sequence joins TRBV5-1 and TRBJ2-6; D remains unclear. The CDR3 totals 16 residues. The germline V gene has CDR1 SGHRS and CDR2 YFSETQ. Trimming removed 0 bases at V and 0 bases at J, with 7 bases between. The CDR3 sequence is CASSLDGISGANVLTF. The CDR3 nucleotides read TGCGCCAGCAGCTTGGATGGGATCTCTGGGGCCAACGTCCTGACTTTC.

The genes are TRBV10-3 and TRBJ2-7, with 7 bases aligning to TRBD2. V shed 1 base and J 3 bases; nucleotides not matched to a gene: 9. There are 16 residues in the CDR3. The germline V gene has CDR1 ENHRY and CDR2 SYGVKD. Written as DNA, the CDR3 is TGTGCCATCAGTGAGTGGGCGGGAGCGGTGGGCTACGAGCAGTACTTC. It specifies CAISEWAGAVGYEQYF.

The gene calls are TRBV5-4 and TRBJ2-5, with TRBD1 matching 11 bases. The J call is uncertain, as TRBJ2-7 better fits the DNA end. Germline V gene lookup returns CDR1 SGHNT and CDR2 YYREEE (reference sequence). This CDR3 region has 13 residues. The CDR3, as DNA: TGTGCCAGCAGCTGGGACAGGGGGAGCGAGCAGTACTTC. Translated: CASSWDRGSEQYF.

In this sample, this clone turned up once. The chain couples TRBV15 to TRBJ1-5; tentatively, D is TRBD1 (6 bases). The CDR3 runs to 15 residues. V gave up 1 base and J gave up 2 bases, with 9 bases separating them. CDR1 and CDR2 from the germline V gene are LNHNV and YYDKDF (reference sequence). As DNA, the CDR3 is TGTGCCACCAGCAGAGTCAGGGGCGGCAATCAGCCCCAGCATTTT. Its translation is CATSRVRGGNQPQHF.

V usage is TRBV6-1 and J usage is TRBJ1-1; 7 bases match TRBD1. V trimming: 6 bases; J trimming: 0 bases; junction bases outside the gene matches: 7. The CDR3 covers 15 residues. Germline V gene data show CDR1 as MNHNS and CDR2 as SASEGT. CDR3 sequence reads: CASRPGTAMNTEAFF. For the CDR3, the DNA is TGTGCCAGCAGGCCGGGGACAGCTATGAACACTGAAGCTTTCTTT.

The chain uses TRBV5-1 and TRBJ1-1, with 10 bases aligning to TRBD1. The junction had 7 bases not matched to a gene; V was cut back by 4 bases and J by 4 bases. The CDR3 sequence is 15 residues long. Per germline, CDR1 SGHRS and CDR2 YFSETQ. CDR3 residues: CASSGTGQGTTEAFF. DNA of the CDR3: TGCGCCAGCAGCGGCACGGGACAGGGGACCACTGAAGCTTTCTTT.

The V and J genes are TRBV14 and TRBJ2-2, with 9 bases fitting TRBD2. The CDR3 has 16 residues. Germline lookup yields CDR1 SGHDN and CDR2 FVKESK. V shed 2 bases and J 3 bases; nucleotides not matched to a gene: 4. CDR3 loop: CASSQTRGRDTGELFF. CDR3 in DNA: TGTGCCAGCAGCCAAACTCGCGGGAGGGACACCGGGGAGCTGTTTTTT.

On this clone: This same CDR3 is encoded by further DNA sequences in the sample. CDR3 nucleotides: TGTGCCAGCAGCGTAGTTGCGGGTGCGACCGGGGAGCTGTTTTTT. This codes for CASSVVAGATGELFF. The chain employs TRBV9 and TRBJ2-2; possible D gene TRBD2, 5 bases. The CDR3 has 15 residues. The germline gives CDR1 SGDLS, CDR2 YYNGEE. V lost 0 bases and J lost 5, with 11 bases in between. Looking up the rest from reference TRBV9 and TRBJ2-2 gives the full variable domain: DSGVTQTPKHLITATGQRVTLRCSPRSGDLSVYWYQQSLDQGLQFLIQYYNGEERAKGNILERFSAQQFPDLHSELNLSSLELGDSALYFCASSVVAGATGELFFGEGSRLTVL.

The CDR3 bases are TGTGCCAGCAGCTTATTTCTAGCGGGAGCCTACAATGAGCAGTTCTTC. Protein product: CASSLFLAGAYNEQFF. V is TRBV7-2 and J is TRBJ2-1, with 10 bases that match TRBD2. The trim removed 2 bases at V and 2 bases at J, leaving 3 bases unmatched. The germline CDR1 and CDR2 sequences are SGHTA and FQGNSA. The CDR3 is 16 amino acids.

CDR3 bases: TGTGCCATCAATATGGAAGGATTTAATGAAAAACTGTTTTTT. It encodes CAINMEGFNEKLFF. The chain combines TRBV10-3 with TRBJ1-4; D is unresolved. CDR1 ENHRY and CDR2 SYGVKD come from the germline V gene. The CDR3 has 14 residues. The V end was cut by 7 bases, the J end by 4 bases, with 13 bases between.

This chain joins TRBV27 and TRBJ2-1; TRBD2 agrees at 10 bases. Losses at the gene ends were 1 base for V and 8 bases for J; bases not matched to a gene: 5. Germline lookup yields CDR1 MNHEY and CDR2 SMNVEV (reference sequence). The CDR3 is 15 amino acids. The CDR3 reads CASSLYLAGAHEQFF. The CDR3 nucleotides read TGTGCCAGCAGTTTATATCTAGCGGGAGCCCATGAGCAGTTCTTC.

The V gene is TRBV28, the J gene TRBJ2-5; possibly TRBD2 for D (6 bases). Trimming cost V 3 bases and J 5 bases, with 10 bases left between them. The germline V gene has CDR1 MDHEN and CDR2 SYDVKM. The length of the CDR3 is 13 residues. CDR3 loop: CASSFRERETQYF. In DNA form, the CDR3 reads TGTGCCAGCAGTTTTCGGGAGCGGGAGACCCAGTACTTC.

The chain has TRBV9 and TRBJ2-1; the D gene is possibly TRBD1 (6 bases). The CDR3 is 14 amino acids. V was shortened by 5 bases and J by 7 bases, with 16 bases between the two germline ends. The germline gives CDR1 SGDLS, CDR2 YYNGEE. The CDR3 coding sequence is TGTGCCAGCAGTGCCGTGGGGGCCTTGAATGAGCAGTTCTTC. It translates to CASSAVGALNEQFF. Combining the CDR3 with reference TRBV9 and TRBJ2-1 gives the whole variable domain DSGVTQTPKHLITATGQRVTLRCSPRSGDLSVYWYQQSLDQGLQFLIQYYNGEERAKGNILERFSAQQFPDLHSELNLSSLELGDSALYFCASSAVGALNEQFFGPGTRLTVL.

The chain employs TRBV4-3 and TRBJ2-2, with D possibly TRBD2 on 5 matching bases. With 0 bases removed from V and 10 bases from J, the gap between germline ends came to 18 bases. The CDR3 contains 16 residues. In germline, CDR1 is LGHNA, CDR2 YSLEER. The CDR3 protein is CASSQDRRGPLMELFF. The CDR3, as DNA: TGCGCCAGCAGCCAAGATAGGAGAGGGCCCCTGATGGAGCTGTTTTTT.

This clone was seen once. V and J are TRBV11-3 and TRBJ2-5; D is uncertain. V lost 1 base to trimming and J lost 3 bases, with 6 bases between them. There are 13 residues in the CDR3. CDR1 and CDR2 (germline): SGHNT, YENEEA. CDR3 amino acids: CASSLAQEETQYF. For the CDR3, the DNA is TGTGCCAGCAGCTTAGCTCAGGAAGAGACCCAGTACTTC. The full variable domain, in which reference TRBV11-3 and TRBJ2-5 provide the parts outside the CDR3, is EAGVVQSPRYKIIEKKQPVAFWCNPISGHNTLYWYLQNLGQGPELLIRYENEEAVDDSQLPKDRFSAERLKGVDSTLKIQPAELGDSAVYLCASSLAQEETQYFGPGTRLLVL.

The V and J genes are TRBV5-4 and TRBJ2-1; 13 positions match TRBD2. CDR1 SGHNT and CDR2 YYREEE come from the germline V gene (reference sequence). This CDR3 has 16 amino acids. With V trimmed by 0 bases and J by 9 bases, 6 bases remained unmatched. CDR3 sequence: CASSLGTSGRLGEQFF. The CDR3 DNA reads TGTGCCAGCAGCTTGGGGACTAGCGGGAGACTTGGTGAGCAGTTCTTC.

The chain uses TRBV4-1 and TRBJ2-2; no definite D call. The CDR3 covers 15 residues. The germline V gene encodes CDR1 MGHRA and CDR2 YSYEKL. The V gene lost 0 bases and the J gene lost 6 bases, with 11 bases spanning the gap. DNA for the CDR3: TGCGCCAGCAGCCAAGACTCAAGGTTTTCCGGGGAGCTGTTTTTT. As protein: CASSQDSRFSGELFF.